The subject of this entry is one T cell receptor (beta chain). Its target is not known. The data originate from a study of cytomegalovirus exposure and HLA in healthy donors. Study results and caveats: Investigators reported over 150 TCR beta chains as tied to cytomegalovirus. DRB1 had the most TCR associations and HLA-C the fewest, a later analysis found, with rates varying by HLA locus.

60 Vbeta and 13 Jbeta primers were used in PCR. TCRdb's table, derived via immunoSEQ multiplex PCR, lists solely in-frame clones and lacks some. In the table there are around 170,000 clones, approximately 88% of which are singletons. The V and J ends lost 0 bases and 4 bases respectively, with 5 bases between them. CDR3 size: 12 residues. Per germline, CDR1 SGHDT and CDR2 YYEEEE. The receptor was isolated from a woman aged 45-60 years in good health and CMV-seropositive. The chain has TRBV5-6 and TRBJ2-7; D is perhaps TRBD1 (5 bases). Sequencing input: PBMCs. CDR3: CASSLEGYEQYF. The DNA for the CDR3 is TGTGCCAGCAGCTTGGAGGGGTACGAGCAGTACTTC.